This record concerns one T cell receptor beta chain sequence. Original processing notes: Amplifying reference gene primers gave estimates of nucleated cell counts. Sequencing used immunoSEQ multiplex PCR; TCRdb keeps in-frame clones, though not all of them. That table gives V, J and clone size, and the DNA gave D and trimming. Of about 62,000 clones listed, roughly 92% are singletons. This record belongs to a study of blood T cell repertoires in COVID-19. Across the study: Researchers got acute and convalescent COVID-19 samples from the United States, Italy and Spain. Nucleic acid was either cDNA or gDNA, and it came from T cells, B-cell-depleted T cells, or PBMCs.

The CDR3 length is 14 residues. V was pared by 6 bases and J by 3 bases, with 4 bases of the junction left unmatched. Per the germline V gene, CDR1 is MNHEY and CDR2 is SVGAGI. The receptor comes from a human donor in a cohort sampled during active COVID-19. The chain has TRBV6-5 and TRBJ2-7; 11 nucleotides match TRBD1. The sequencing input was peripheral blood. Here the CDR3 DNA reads TGTGCCAGCAGGAGGGACAGGGGGATCTACGAGCAGTACTTC. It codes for CASRRDRGIYEQYF.